One and the same sample provided the 12 T cell receptor beta chains below, sequenced in a study of blood T cells in healthy people across ages. Primers used in a second PCR of roughly 7 to 11 cycles were a sample-barcoded 5' primer and a J-beta primer mix. A single record per CDR3 protein comes from TCRdb applying MiXCR to the 5' RACE reads. In the table there are under 1,100,000 distinct CDR3 sequences, about 25% of which are singletons. This same sample was also part of a study on T cells of mothers and their children.

The sample taken for sequencing was blood. These receptors all stem from a girl aged 2-10 years in good health.

This clonotype was seen a few times. J is TRBJ2-7 and V is TRBV4-1; D is tentatively TRBD1 or TRBD2 (5 bases each). This CDR3 is 16 amino acids long. Germline CDR1 and CDR2: MGHRA and YSYEKL. Trimming removed 0 bases at V and 4 bases at J, with 16 bases between. The DNA of the CDR3 is TGCGCCAGCAGCCAAGATCCGGGGCGGATACCGTACGAGCAGTACTTC. Translated: CASSQDPGRIPYEQYF.

This clonotype has more than one count but fewer than ten. This chain uses TRBV11-2 with TRBJ2-2; unclear D gene. V gave up 7 bases and J gave up 6 bases, with 9 bases separating them. CDR1 SGHAT and CDR2 FQNNGV come from the germline V gene. The CDR3 length is 12 residues. The CDR3 DNA reads TGTGCCAGCACCATACAGCCCGGGGAGCTGTTTTTT. Protein product: CASTIQPGELFF.

In its sample, this clonotype was seen a few times. This chain connects TRBV27 to TRBJ1-6, with D possibly being TRBD1 (6 bases). The CDR3 runs 15 residues. The germline CDR1 and CDR2 sequences are MNHEY and SMNVEV (reference sequence). V was trimmed by 3 bases and J by 7 bases, leaving 13 bases between them. The CDR3 protein is CASSFDRLGNSPLHF. CDR3 DNA sequence: TGTGCCAGCAGTTTTGACAGGCTTGGGAATTCACCCCTCCACTTT.

This clonotype has only a few counts. The chain links TRBV29-1 to TRBJ1-2; D may be TRBD1 (5 bases). Trimming took off 7 bases at V and 8 bases at J, with 11 bases between the two ends. The CDR3 runs to 10 residues. Germline V CDR1 and CDR2: SQVTM, ANQGSEA. In nucleotides, the CDR3 is TGCAGCGCATGGGACGCGGGCTACACCTTC. This translates into CSAWDAGYTF.

The chain combines TRBV18 with TRBJ2-5; 8 nucleotides align to TRBD2. The J call is in doubt because the DNA end fits TRBJ2-1 better. The germline V gene has CDR1 KGHSH and CDR2 LQKENI. CDR3 size: 14 residues. In DNA form, the CDR3 reads TGTGCCAGCTCACCATCCGGGACTAGGGATGAGCAGTTCTTC. This gives the protein CASSPSGTRDEQFF.

This clonotype was seen a handful of times. The V gene is TRBV10-3, the J gene TRBJ2-3; D might be TRBD1 (7 bases). The CDR3 is made up of 17 amino acids. V lost 0 bases and J lost 1, with 14 bases in between. The V gene's germline CDR1 is ENHRY and CDR2 SYGVKD. The CDR3 is CAISESTRDSRTDTQYF. The CDR3 bases are TGTGCCATCAGTGAGTCGACTAGGGACAGCCGCACAGATACGCAGTATTTT.

This sequence joins TRBV6-5 and TRBJ1-1; the D is unclear. The V end lost 4 bases, the J end lost 5 bases, and 14 bases lay between the germline ends. This CDR3 contains 14 residues. Germline CDR1 MNHEY, CDR2 SVGAGI. In nucleotides, the CDR3 is TGTGCCAGCAGTTCTAGGGAGGGAGCAACTGAAGCTTTCTTT. Amino acids: CASSSREGATEAFF.

The rearrangement uses TRBV12-3 or TRBV12-4 and TRBJ1-5; D remains ambiguous. V gave up 0 bases and J gave up 3 bases, with 9 bases separating them. The CDR3 extends over 15 amino acids. The CDR3 DNA reads as TGTGCCAGCAGTTTAGCGGGCAGGAACAATCAGCCCCAGCATTTT. Its protein product is CASSLAGRNNQPQHF.

This clonotype was found a few times. This sequence joins TRBV6-1 and TRBJ2-1, with 8 bases lining up with TRBD1. Germline V gives CDR1 MNHNS, CDR2 SASEGT. The CDR3 consists of 13 residues. V gave up 11 bases and J gave up 7 bases; unmatched junction bases: 10. As DNA, the CDR3 is TGTGCCGTAACCGGGACAGGAGATAATGAGCAGTTCTTC. This translates into CAVTGTGDNEQFF.

This rearrangement joins TRBV5-4 to TRBJ2-1, with 10 bases identical to TRBD2. Germline V lookup: CDR1 SGHNT, CDR2 YYREEE (reference sequence). Germline trimming cut 0 bases from V and 4 bases from J; bases unmatched to any gene: 4. This CDR3 has 16 residues. In nucleotides, the CDR3 is TGTGCCAGCAGCTTGGGTAAGGGACTAGCGTACAATGAGCAGTTCTTC. Protein product: CASSLGKGLAYNEQFF.

This clonotype turned up a few times. The chain couples TRBV5-1 to TRBJ2-3; D may be TRBD2 (5 bases). Germline CDR1 is SGHRS and CDR2 is YFSETQ. V was shortened by 0 bases and J by 5 bases, with 10 bases between the two germline ends. This CDR3 contains 14 residues. Here the CDR3 DNA reads TGCGCCAGCAGCTTGGAGGTGGGGAGAGATACGCAGTATTTT. Translation gives CASSLEVGRDTQYF.

The rearrangement joins TRBV7-9 to TRBJ2-7; D may correspond to TRBD1 or TRBD2 (5 bases each). Looked up from germline, CDR1 is SEHNR and CDR2 is FQNEAQ (reference sequence). The CDR3 has 14 residues. The V and J ends lost 5 bases and 5 bases respectively, with 16 bases between them. CDR3 sequence (DNA): TGTGCCAGCAGCCCCTGGGCAGGGAGCGACGAGCAGTACTTC. Amino acids: CASSPWAGSDEQYF. The full variable domain, with the rest looked up from reference TRBV7-9 and TRBJ2-7, is DTGVSQNPRHKITKRGQNVTFRCDPISEHNRLYWYRQTLGQGPEFLTYFQNEAQLEKSRLLSDRFSAERPKGSFSTLEIQRTEQGDSAMYLCASSPWAGSDEQYFGPGTRLTVT.